The clone carrying this TCR beta chain was counted a few times. Antigen unknown. This record belongs to a study of T cells in Graves' hyperthyroidism and ophthalmopathy. About the study: The blood sample was taken at first diagnosis, before treatment began. Whole-study results and caveats: Patients with ophthalmopathy were separated from those with stable hyperthyroidism by a 13 V-J model.

On the basis of clinical symptoms, serum thyroxine and TRAb, thyroid ultrasound and orbital computed tomography, diagnoses were made. The V and J ends lost 6 bases and 2 bases, in that order; junction bases with no gene match: 7. Germline V gene lookup returns CDR1 MDHEN and CDR2 SYDVKM. This CDR3 comprises 15 residues. Amplification of TCR beta CDR3 regions used RNA as the template. HTBI primers were the set used in a first-round RT-PCR of the TCR CDR3. TCRdb re-called the multiplex PCR reads through MiXCR, storing one row per CDR3 protein. The table shows hundreds of thousands of distinct CDR3 sequences, with 13% occurring only once.

The sequence came from a woman between 18 and 30 years old with Graves' hyperthyroidism. Specimen: blood. The chain joins TRBV28 to TRBJ2-5; 9 bases line up with TRBD1. As DNA, the CDR3 is TGTGCCAGCAGGCCCACAGGGGGCGAACAAGAGACCCAGTACTTC. It translates to CASRPTGGEQETQYF.